In this sample, the clone carrying this T cell receptor beta chain turned up many times. This CDR3 has 13 residues. CDR1 and CDR2 from the germline V gene are MNHEY and SMNVEV (reference sequence). Trimming cost V 6 bases and J 5 bases; bases outside gene matches: 7. TCRdb redid the calling of the reads with MiXCR, one entry per CDR3 protein. The data contain fewer than 250,000 distinct CDR3 sequences, about 30% of them singletons. The sample originates from a study of kidney transplant recipient with SARS-CoV-2 infection. The chain uses TRBV27 and TRBJ2-7, with TRBD1 matching over 7 bases. This clonotype was obtained from a male patient younger than 45 who had COVID-19 and was a kidney transplant recipient. The T cells may partly be graft donor cells. The sample consisted of a blood sample, taken at baseline and around day 120 from a kidney transplant recipient. The CDR3: CASRPTGFDEQYF. CDR3 DNA sequence: TGTGCCAGCAGGCCGACAGGGTTTGACGAGCAGTACTTC.